These 9 T cell receptor beta chains share one sample of origin, sequenced in a study of blood T cell repertoires in COVID-19. Clones were sequenced by immunoSEQ multiplex PCR, and TCRdb holds only the in-frame ones, with some missing. The data hold 70,000 or so clones, with about 88% observed a single time. Material for sequencing was peripheral blood. All receptors come from a middle-aged man with acute or convalescent COVID-19.

This clone was observed a handful of times. The chain couples TRBV19 to TRBJ1-1; D is ambiguous. Germline values: CDR1 LNHDA, CDR2 SQIVND (reference sequence). There are 15 residues in the CDR3. The V gene lost 7 bases and the J gene lost 0 bases, with 15 bases spanning the gap. CDR3 nucleotides: TGTGCCAGTAAACCAAACGATAACATGAACACTGAAGCTTTCTTT. Residues: CASKPNDNMNTEAFF.

The V gene is TRBV3-1 (or the pseudogene TRBV3-2), the J gene TRBJ2-5, with 8 bases that match TRBD2. J lost 5 bases, V lost 5 bases, and 7 bases had no gene match. The CDR3 has 14 amino acids. CDR1 is LGHDT, CDR2 YNNKEL, per germline (reference sequence). CDR3 nucleotide sequence: TGTGCCAGCAGCTCCAGCGGGAGCGGGGAGACCCAGTACTTC. This translates into CASSSSGSGETQYF.

The V gene is TRBV5-1, the J gene TRBJ2-1, with 14 bases aligning to TRBD2. V dropped 4 bases and J dropped 7; count of bases not matched to a gene: 10. Per the germline V gene, CDR1 is SGHRS and CDR2 is YFSETQ. CDR3 length: 17 residues. CDR3: CASSPGLAGGSGNEQFF. The CDR3 coding sequence is TGCGCCAGCAGCCCCGGACTAGCGGGAGGCTCGGGGAATGAGCAGTTCTTC.

The chain combines TRBV4-3 with TRBJ2-2; the D gene is possibly TRBD1 (6 bases). In germline, CDR1 is LGHNA, CDR2 YSLEER. The V end was cut by 0 bases, the J end by 2 bases, with 10 bases between. The CDR3 length is 16 residues. The CDR3 sequence: CASSQEVGANTGELFF. The CDR3 region has the DNA TGCGCCAGCAGCCAAGAGGTGGGGGCAAACACCGGGGAGCTGTTTTTT.

The J gene is TRBJ2-1, the V gene TRBV7-8, with TRBD2 matching over 12 bases. In germline, CDR1 is SGHVS, CDR2 FQNEAQ. This CDR3 has 15 amino acids. Trimming removed 2 bases from V and 6 bases from J; junction bases left unmatched: 2. The CDR3 region is CASSLLAGGPNEQFF. The CDR3 bases are TGTGCCAGCAGCTTACTAGCGGGGGGGCCCAATGAGCAGTTCTTC.

The chain joins TRBV5-6 to TRBJ1-1; tentatively, D is TRBD1 (6 bases). V shed 2 bases and J shed 4 bases, with 18 bases lying between them. The germline CDR1 and CDR2 sequences are SGHDT and YYEEEE. CDR3 length equals 16 residues. This CDR3 reads CASSFFSGALGTEAFF. In nucleotides, the CDR3 is TGTGCCAGCAGCTTTTTTTCAGGGGCCTTGGGCACTGAAGCTTTCTTT.

A single count supports this clone. Here the CDR3 reads CASSAKLRQPNTGELFF. CDR3 nucleotide sequence: TGTGCCAGCAGTGCCAAATTGCGACAGCCGAACACCGGGGAGCTGTTTTTT. V is TRBV11-2 and J is TRBJ2-2, with a possible D match to TRBD1 (5 bases). The CDR3 length is 17 residues. V lost 6 bases, J lost 0 bases, and 17 bases lay in between. The germline V gene has CDR1 SGHAT and CDR2 FQNNGV. Filled out from reference TRBV11-2 and TRBJ2-2, the complete variable domain reads EAGVAQSPRYKIIEKRQSVAFWCNPISGHATLYWYQQILGQGPKLLIQFQNNGVVDDSQLPKDRFSAERLKGVDSTLKIQPAKLEDSAVYLCASSAKLRQPNTGELFFGEGSRLTVL.

The V and J genes are TRBV7-2 and TRBJ1-5; the D gene is possibly TRBD1 (6 bases). Trimming pared 6 bases from V and 0 bases from J, leaving 15 bases between. There are 16 residues in the CDR3. Germline values: CDR1 SGHTA, CDR2 FQGNSA. CDR3 amino acids: CASSRTALYSNQPQHF. The CDR3 region has the DNA TGTGCCAGCAGTCGGACAGCCCTCTATAGCAATCAGCCCCAGCATTTT.

V usage is TRBV6-5 and J usage is TRBJ1-1; 8 bases agree with TRBD1. The CDR3 is 15 residues long. Germline-derived CDR1 and CDR2 are MNHEY and SVGAGI. V lost 4 bases and J lost 3; bases outside the gene matches: 7. The CDR3 reads CASSFSTGGDTEAFF. CDR3 sequence (DNA): TGTGCCAGCAGTTTCAGCACAGGGGGGGACACTGAAGCTTTCTTT.